Detailed here is one T cell receptor beta chain. Its antigen is as yet unknown. The donors were healthy bone marrow donors. The record originates from a study of cytomegalovirus exposure and HLA in healthy donors. Study-level results: Most of the CMV-associated TCR beta chains (in a later analysis) appeared to be HLA-restricted. Many donors carried some public TCRs, although rarity characterized most TCR sequences. Confirmation was obtained in vitro that a few CMV-associated chains are specific for CMV antigens.

In germline, CDR1 is MGHRA, CDR2 YSYEKL. V shed 4 bases and J 6 bases; nucleotides not matched to a gene: 10. The CDR3 is made up of 15 amino acids. In the PCR, 60 Vbeta and 13 Jbeta primers were used. Only in-frame clones appear in the TCRdb table, and some are missing; sequencing was by immunoSEQ multiplex PCR. This table has about 150,000 clones, approximately 80% appearing once. The rearrangement joins TRBV4-1 to TRBJ2-7; 9 positions agree with TRBD2. Sequenced sample: PBMCs. This clonotype originated in a woman aged 40-49 years in good health and CMV-seropositive. The CDR3 here is CASSRGVAGVGEQYF. Here the CDR3 DNA reads TGCGCCAGCAGCCGGGGGGTAGCGGGAGTCGGCGAGCAGTACTTC.